The 25 T cell receptor beta chains reported below all come from one sample, sequenced in a study of Ad26.COV2.S vaccination and SARS-CoV-2 variants. Indicated treatment: around 19 received Ad26.COV2.S at low or high dose, single or two shots; 5 received placebo; per-sample allocation not given. Sampling was performed 63 days after the first vaccine or placebo injection. TCRdb's copy holds only in-frame clones and misses some; the assay was immunoSEQ multiplex PCR. The table records roughly 400,000 clones, about 88% of them present only once. Sequencing used peripheral blood, obtained in a trial of Ad26.COV2.S vaccine versus placebo. Receptor source: a person aged 18-65 years who received the Ad26.COV2.S COVID-19 vaccine or a placebo.

V and J are TRBV5-6 and TRBJ2-1; perhaps TRBD2 as D (6 bases). Germline CDR1 SGHDT, CDR2 YYEEEE. V was cut by 6 bases and J by 7 bases, with 14 bases left in between. CDR3 size: 13 residues. The DNA for the CDR3 is TGTGCCAGCACCACTCCGGGAGTGAATGAGCAGTTCTTC. It specifies CASTTPGVNEQFF.

The J gene is TRBJ2-3, the V gene TRBV25-1; 10 nucleotides agree with TRBD2. The germline CDR1 and CDR2 sequences are MGHDK and SYGVNS. This CDR3 is 18 amino acids long. V lost 3 bases, J lost 3 bases, and 12 bases stayed unmatched. The CDR3 loop reads CASSDPNLAGGQTDTQYF. DNA of the CDR3: TGTGCCAGCAGTGACCCTAACTTAGCGGGAGGTCAGACAGATACGCAGTATTTT.

The chain joins TRBV6-6 to TRBJ2-1; D gene uncertain. The CDR3 covers 12 residues. Germline assignment: CDR1 MNHNY and CDR2 SVGAGI (reference sequence). Trimming pared 6 bases from V and 2 bases from J, leaving 5 bases between. DNA for the CDR3: TGTGCCAGCAGCCGAACCTACAATGAGCAGTTCTTC. As protein: CASSRTYNEQFF.

The chain joins TRBV27 to TRBJ1-5; D gene ambiguous. This CDR3 region has 14 residues. Trimming took 3 bases from V and 4 from J, leaving 10 bases between them. Germline V gives CDR1 MNHEY, CDR2 SMNVEV (reference sequence). The CDR3 region has the DNA TGTGCCAGCAGTTTGGGCAGCCCTAATCAGCCCCAGCATTTT. This gives the protein CASSLGSPNQPQHF.

The chain uses TRBV4-1 and TRBJ1-3, with D possibly being TRBD1 (5 bases). This CDR3 contains 16 residues. Germline loops: CDR1 MGHRA, CDR2 YSYEKL. V was pared by 2 bases and J by 0 bases, with 11 bases between. The CDR3 here is CASSQILQGSGNTIYF. The DNA for the CDR3 is TGCGCCAGCAGCCAAATACTCCAGGGCTCTGGAAACACCATATATTTT.

The chain joins TRBV6-5 to TRBJ2-5, with a tentative D call TRBD1 (5 bases). The CDR3 spans 14 residues. Germline CDR1 MNHEY, CDR2 SVGAGI. With 2 bases removed from V and 3 bases from J, the gap between germline ends came to 10 bases. CDR3 sequence: CASSYGTGEETQYF. Here the CDR3 DNA reads TGTGCCAGCAGTTACGGAACAGGCGAAGAGACCCAGTACTTC.

The rearrangement joins TRBV18 to TRBJ1-5, with TRBD1 as a possible D gene (5 bases). The CDR3 contains 16 residues. CDR1 is KGHSH, CDR2 LQKENI, per germline. V shed 0 bases and J shed 4 bases, with 13 bases lying between them. The chain's CDR3 is CASSPPAGVGNQPQHF. The CDR3 DNA reads TGTGCCAGCTCACCACCGGCGGGGGTTGGTAATCAGCCCCAGCATTTT.

V gene TRBV19 combines with J gene TRBJ2-7; 12 positions agree with TRBD2. Trimming at V came to 7 bases and at J to 2 bases, leaving 3 bases not matched to a gene. The CDR3 is made up of 14 amino acids. Germline lookup yields CDR1 LNHDA and CDR2 SQIVND (reference sequence). CDR3 coding DNA: TGTGCCAGTACCCGGACTAGCGGGACCTACGAGCAGTACTTC. It yields the protein CASTRTSGTYEQYF.

The chain links TRBV7-9 to TRBJ2-1, with 10 bases aligning to TRBD2. The CDR3 extends over 13 amino acids. Germline V lookup: CDR1 SEHNR, CDR2 FQNEAQ (reference sequence). V lost 3 bases and J lost 13; bases outside the gene matches: 6. The CDR3 spells CASSLGLARIQFF. The CDR3 DNA sequence: TGTGCCAGCAGCTTGGGACTAGCGAGGATCCAGTTCTTC.

The gene calls are TRBV5-4 and TRBJ2-3, with 7 nucleotides matching TRBD2. The germline V gene has CDR1 SGHNT and CDR2 YYREEE (reference sequence). This CDR3 region has 15 residues. With V trimmed by 3 bases and J by 2 bases, 6 bases remained unmatched. CDR3 sequence (DNA): TGTGCCAGCAGCTCTCCTAGCGGATACACAGATACGCAGTATTTT. Protein: CASSSPSGYTDTQYF.

This clone was counted only a few times. The chain links TRBV2 to TRBJ2-5; maybe TRBD2 (6 bases). CDR3 size: 14 residues. Germline CDR1 SNHLY, CDR2 FYNNEI. The ends were cut back, 4 bases at V and 7 bases at J, with 16 bases in the middle. CDR3 nucleotides: TGTGCCAGCAGTGTAGCGGACACCCCGGGGACCCAGTACTTC. It is translated as CASSVADTPGTQYF.

The chain couples TRBV19 to TRBJ2-7, with 9 bases matching TRBD1. The CDR3 length is 14 residues. The junction had 6 bases not matched to a gene; V was cut back by 3 bases and J by 6 bases. The germline V gene has CDR1 LNHDA and CDR2 SQIVND (reference sequence). CDR3 bases: TGTGCCAGTAGTATCGGGACAGGGCCTTCCGAGCAGTACTTC. Its translation is CASSIGTGPSEQYF.

The rearrangement joins TRBV5-4 to TRBJ2-5, with 11 bases identical to TRBD2. The CDR3 sequence is 15 residues long. CDR1 and CDR2 from the germline V gene are SGHNT and YYREEE (reference sequence). Trimming at V came to 1 base and at J to 5 bases, leaving 4 bases not matched to a gene. CDR3 in DNA: TGTGCCAGCAGCTTGACTAGCGGGAGAATGGAGACCCAGTACTTC. The encoded protein is CASSLTSGRMETQYF.

The V call is TRBV5-1, the J call TRBJ2-2; 8 bases align to TRBD1. With V trimmed by 4 bases and J by 7 bases, 6 bases remained unmatched. CDR3 length: 14 amino acids. Germline V gives CDR1 SGHRS, CDR2 YFSETQ. The CDR3 loop reads CASSGSGGHGELFF. The CDR3 DNA sequence: TGCGCCAGCAGCGGTTCAGGGGGCCACGGGGAGCTGTTTTTT.

In its sample, this clone was seen once. The V gene is TRBV28, the J gene TRBJ2-1, with TRBD2 matching over 9 bases. Germline trimming cut 7 bases from V and 5 bases from J; bases unmatched to any gene: 12. Germline V gene sequence: CDR1 MDHEN, CDR2 SYDVKM. This CDR3 spans 16 amino acids. The DNA of the CDR3 is TGTGCCAGCACCCAGGGGGGGCTAGCGGGAAACAATGAGCAGTTCTTC. Its protein product is CASTQGGLAGNNEQFF.

The gene calls are TRBV28 and TRBJ2-7; weak D call: TRBD2 (5 bases). The V end lost 1 base, the J end lost 3 bases, and 13 bases lay between the germline ends. CDR1 and CDR2 from the germline V gene are MDHEN and SYDVKM. CDR3 length equals 15 residues. CDR3 DNA: TGTGCCAGCAGTTTATCCGGGGATCCGCGCTACGAGCAGTACTTC. Encoded protein: CASSLSGDPRYEQYF. Together with reference TRBV28 and TRBJ2-7, the CDR3 gives the full variable domain: DVKVTQSSRYLVKRTGEKVFLECVQDMDHENMFWYRQDPGLGLRLIYFSYDVKMKEKGDIPEGYSVSREKKERFSLILESASTNQTSMYLCASSLSGDPRYEQYFGPGTRLTVT.

V gene TRBV29-1 combines with J gene TRBJ2-7; 9 bases agree with TRBD2. Germline CDR1 and CDR2: SQVTM and ANQGSEA. The CDR3 is 13 amino acids. V was pared by 7 bases and J by 3 bases, with 7 bases of the junction left unmatched. CDR3: CSGGGGKGYEQYF. The CDR3 DNA reads TGCAGCGGCGGGGGGGGCAAAGGCTACGAGCAGTACTTC.

The CDR3 sequence is CAIRSGTSGTLEQYF. CDR3 sequence (DNA): TGTGCCATCAGATCGGGGACTAGCGGGACGCTCGAGCAGTACTTC. The chain employs TRBV10-3 and TRBJ2-7, with 13 positions matching TRBD2. The CDR3 loop spans 15 amino acids. Germline trimming cut 6 bases from V and 6 bases from J; bases unmatched to any gene: 8. Germline CDR1 and CDR2: ENHRY and SYGVKD.

The chain joins TRBV11-3 to TRBJ2-1; D not resolved. The CDR3 covers 14 residues. Trimming cost V 5 bases and J 8 bases, with 16 bases left between them. CDR1 is SGHNT and CDR2 is YENEEA in the germline V gene. The CDR3 sequence is CASSQVEGRDEQFF. The CDR3 DNA follows: TGTGCCAGCAGCCAAGTCGAAGGTAGGGATGAGCAGTTCTTC.

CDR3 bases: TGTGCCAGCAGTATCGGGACAGGGACCTACGAGCAGTACTTC. Protein sequence: CASSIGTGTYEQYF. The gene calls are TRBV6-5 and TRBJ2-7, with 9 bases aligning to TRBD1. The CDR3 covers 14 residues. V lost 5 bases to trimming and J lost 2 bases; unmatched junction nucleotides: 4. In germline, CDR1 is MNHEY, CDR2 SVGAGI.

This chain links TRBV11-2 with TRBJ2-2; D is unclear. Germline V gene sequence: CDR1 SGHAT, CDR2 FQNNGV. This CDR3 comprises 15 residues. Trimming pared 5 bases from V and 4 bases from J, leaving 14 bases between. DNA of the CDR3: TGTGCCAGCAGCCCAGCGTGGACGTCCACCGGGGAGCTGTTTTTT. This codes for CASSPAWTSTGELFF.

The chain links TRBV10-3 to TRBJ1-1, with TRBD1 matching over 9 bases. The CDR3 runs 14 residues. Per germline, CDR1 ENHRY and CDR2 SYGVKD. Trimming at V came to 4 bases and at J to 5 bases, leaving 5 bases not matched to a gene. The CDR3 coding sequence is TGTGCCATCAGTGCCGGGACAGGGCAAACTGAAGCTTTCTTT. Residues: CAISAGTGQTEAFF.

V is TRBV5-1 and J is TRBJ2-3; 10 positions match TRBD2. The V segment lost 4 bases and the J segment 4 bases; nucleotides outside the gene matches: 12. The CDR3 consists of 17 residues. Germline CDR1 is SGHRS and CDR2 is YFSETQ. The CDR3, as DNA: TGCGCCAGCAGCCCAAGATCTAGCGGGAGTGGCCCAGATACGCAGTATTTT. This translates into CASSPRSSGSGPDTQYF.

The chain uses TRBV19 and TRBJ1-2; D is unresolved. The CDR3 has 13 amino acids. V was pared by 5 bases and J by 8 bases, with 15 bases between. Germline CDR1 and CDR2: LNHDA and SQIVND (reference sequence). The CDR3 DNA reads TGTGCCAGTAGTGATGGCCCATCGGCCGGCTACACCTTC. Its translation: CASSDGPSAGYTF. Looking up the rest from reference TRBV19 and TRBJ1-2 gives the full variable domain: DGGITQSPKYLFRKEGQNVTLSCEQNLNHDAMYWYRQDPGQGLRLIYYSQIVNDFQKGDIAEGYSVSREKKESFPLTVTSAQKNPTAFYLCASSDGPSAGYTFGSGTRLTVV.

This clone came up a few times. The chain joins TRBV4-2 to TRBJ1-1, with a weak D call TRBD1 (6 bases). The CDR3 covers 14 residues. CDR1 is LGHNA and CDR2 is YNFKEQ in the germline V gene. The ends were cut back, 0 bases at V and 10 bases at J, with 15 bases in the middle. This chain's CDR3 is CASSQDTGGWGAFF. DNA for the CDR3: TGTGCCAGCAGCCAAGATACCGGGGGCTGGGGAGCTTTCTTT.